This T cell receptor (beta chain) was captured by sequencing in a study of cytomegalovirus exposure and HLA in healthy donors. Study-level findings and limits: Three chains linked to CMV were shown in vitro to be specific for CMV antigens. For most TCR beta V segments, an earlier analysis put the productive rate at about 87% or about 30% of the time.

13 Jbeta primers and 60 Vbeta primers were used for the PCR. TCRdb keeps only in-frame clones here, not all; method: immunoSEQ multiplex PCR. This sample has about 160,000 clones, with around four fifths found just once. This CDR3 is 14 amino acids long. With 4 bases removed from V and 2 bases from J, the gap between germline ends came to 12 bases. Germline lookup yields CDR1 SEHNR and CDR2 FQNEAQ (reference sequence). With regard to this clone: Its antigen remains unknown.

This receptor was obtained from a man aged 30 to 39 in good health and CMV-seronegative. The sample was PBMCs. The V gene is TRBV7-9, the J gene TRBJ2-7, with D unresolved. This CDR3 reads CASSSSRNAYEQYF. The CDR3 nucleotides are TGTGCCAGCAGCTCTTCCAGAAACGCCTACGAGCAGTACTTC.